Sequencing of this TCR beta chain was carried out in a study of T-cell memory formation after mild COVID-19. Study overall: TCR clusters showed largely donor specificity.

TCRdb recomputed calls from the 5' RACE reads with MiXCR, one row per CDR3 protein. Here the sample spans 300,000 to 350,000 distinct CDR3 sequences, around 19% being singletons. The CDR3 consists of 13 residues. The germline V gene has CDR1 LNHNV and CDR2 YYDKDF (reference sequence). Trimming shortened V by 3 bases and J by 5 bases, and 10 bases separated the two germline ends. Many counts were recorded for this clonotype. The sample was PBMCs or a T cell subset sorted from them (not recorded which). This clonotype was sampled from a young man who had mild COVID-19 (a few samples of this study predate the infection). Cell type and time point are not known. The V and J genes are TRBV15 and TRBJ2-5; tentatively, D is TRBD1 or TRBD2 (6 bases each). CDR3: CATSSLGGETQYF. CDR3 nucleotide sequence: TGTGCCACCAGCAGTTTAGGGGGGGAGACCCAGTACTTC.